These 31 T cell receptor beta chains originate from one sample sequenced in a study of circulating and synovial CD4+ cells in juvenile arthritis. Method: immunoSEQ multiplex PCR; TCRdb's copy keeps in-frame clones and lacks some. The sample yields about 33,000 clones, roughly 95% seen once. Input material: CD4+ T cells from blood. These receptors were taken from a human donor with juvenile idiopathic arthritis.

This clone was seen only once. The gene calls are TRBV2 and TRBJ2-5, with 9 bases identical to TRBD2. Trimming removed 4 bases from V and 5 bases from J; junction bases left unmatched: 8. The CDR3 is 15 amino acids. Germline V gene data show CDR1 as SNHLY and CDR2 as FYNNEI. The CDR3, as DNA: TGTGCCAGCAGTGGCGGTAGCGGGAGAGTGGAGACCCAGTACTTC. Translating it yields CASSGGSGRVETQYF.

This chain links TRBV19 with TRBJ2-1; 8 nucleotides match TRBD2. The CDR3 covers 13 residues. Germline V lookup: CDR1 LNHDA, CDR2 SQIVND (reference sequence). V trimming: 7 bases; J trimming: 4 bases; junction bases outside the gene matches: 3. The DNA of the CDR3 is TGTGCCAGTACGGCGGGGGGTTACAATGAGCAGTTCTTC. Amino acids: CASTAGGYNEQFF.

The V gene is TRBV14, the J gene TRBJ2-3, with 8 bases matching TRBD2. J was trimmed by 1 base and V by 3 bases; bases with no gene match: 3. CDR3 length equals 15 residues. Germline V gives CDR1 SGHDN, CDR2 FVKESK. The CDR3 loop reads CASSQYSGGTDTQYF. CDR3 DNA: TGTGCCAGCAGCCAGTATAGCGGGGGCACAGATACGCAGTATTTT.

The chain couples TRBV18 to TRBJ1-2, with D perhaps TRBD1 (5 bases). Looked up from germline, CDR1 is KGHSH and CDR2 is LQKENI. With 6 bases removed from V and 8 bases from J, the gap between germline ends came to 22 bases. The CDR3 runs 15 residues. This CDR3 is CASSPGDASITGYTF. The CDR3 nucleotides are TGTGCCAGCTCCCCGGGGGATGCTTCGATAACGGGCTACACCTTC.

V and J are TRBV28 and TRBJ1-2, with 7 bases aligning to TRBD1. Unmatched junction bases numbered 4, after V lost 6 bases and J lost 3 bases. The germline V gene encodes CDR1 MDHEN and CDR2 SYDVKM. There are 13 residues in the CDR3. The CDR3 sequence is CASSLTGDYGYTF. The CDR3 nucleotides read TGTGCCAGCAGCCTTACAGGGGACTATGGCTACACCTTC.

CDR3 sequence (DNA): TGTGCCAGCAGCCAGCCGGGACAGGCGTCCCACAATGAGCAGTTCTTC. The encoded protein is CASSQPGQASHNEQFF. The chain combines TRBV7-3 with TRBJ2-1; 8 bases fit TRBD1. Trimming took 5 bases from V and 5 from J; bases not matched to a gene: 11. Germline V gene lookup returns CDR1 SGHTA and CDR2 FQGTGA. This CDR3 has 16 amino acids.

The chain employs TRBV10-3 and TRBJ2-2; D gene unclear. The CDR3 extends over 12 amino acids. With 6 bases removed from V and 4 bases from J, the gap between germline ends came to 6 bases. Germline V CDR1 and CDR2: ENHRY, SYGVKD. The CDR3 loop reads CAISRSTGELFF. CDR3 in DNA: TGTGCCATCAGCCGGAGCACCGGGGAGCTGTTTTTT.

V and J are TRBV11-2 and TRBJ2-6; possible D gene TRBD1, 6 bases. The V and J ends lost 5 bases and 0 bases respectively, with 8 bases between them. Germline lookup yields CDR1 SGHAT and CDR2 FQNNGV. The CDR3 is 15 amino acids. CDR3 bases: TGTGCCAGCAGCAAAGGGGGCTCTGGGGCCAACGTCCTGACTTTC. This codes for CASSKGGSGANVLTF.

This chain links TRBV19 with TRBJ2-7, with TRBD1 matching over 8 bases. CDR3 size: 15 residues. CDR1 is LNHDA, CDR2 SQIVND, per germline (reference sequence). After removal of 5 bases from V and 0 bases from J, the junction contained 6 bases not matched to a gene. CDR3 residues: CASSVYRGTSYEQYF. The CDR3 DNA reads as TGTGCCAGTAGTGTCTACAGGGGGACCTCCTACGAGCAGTACTTC. Looking up the rest from reference TRBV19 and TRBJ2-7 gives the full variable domain: DGGITQSPKYLFRKEGQNVTLSCEQNLNHDAMYWYRQDPGQGLRLIYYSQIVNDFQKGDIAEGYSVSREKKESFPLTVTSAQKNPTAFYLCASSVYRGTSYEQYFGPGTRLTVT.

V is TRBV28 and J is TRBJ2-7; TRBD2 matches 8 bases. V was clipped by 4 bases and J by 3 bases; unmatched bases: 2. Germline V lookup: CDR1 MDHEN, CDR2 SYDVKM. This CDR3 has 13 residues. In DNA form, the CDR3 reads TGTGCCAGCAGTTCGGGGGGGGTCTACGAGCAGTACTTC. Its protein is CASSSGGVYEQYF.

Remarks on this clone: Within the sample, other DNA sequences also encode this same CDR3. This sequence joins TRBV4-1 and TRBJ1-6; D possibly corresponds to TRBD1 (5 bases). The length of the CDR3 is 17 residues. Per the germline V gene, CDR1 is MGHRA and CDR2 is YSYEKL. V lost 6 bases and J 4 bases, leaving 19 bases between the germline ends. The CDR3, as DNA: TGCGCCAGCAGTCCAAGATTGACGACAGAGTATAATTCACCCCTCCACTTT. Encoded protein: CASSPRLTTEYNSPLHF.

This chain joins TRBV7-9 and TRBJ1-1; D is ambiguous. This CDR3 region has 16 residues. The V gene lost 5 bases and the J gene lost 6 bases, with 22 bases spanning the gap. In germline, CDR1 is SEHNR, CDR2 FQNEAQ (reference sequence). CDR3 residues: CASSPRRLVGGAEAFF. CDR3 nucleotides: TGTGCCAGCAGCCCCCGGCGCTTGGTCGGCGGCGCTGAAGCTTTCTTT.

The CDR3 nucleotides read TGTGCCAGCAGCAAACAGTATCTCAATGAAAAACTGTTTTTT. Residues: CASSKQYLNEKLFF. This sequence joins TRBV21-1 and TRBJ1-4; TRBD1 is the table's D call, not checked against the DNA. TRBV21-1 is an annotated pseudogene. This CDR3 spans 14 amino acids.

The chain combines TRBV19 with TRBJ1-2; D unclear. The V gene lost 3 bases and the J gene lost 4 bases, with 9 bases spanning the gap. The CDR3 has 13 residues. Germline values: CDR1 LNHDA, CDR2 SQIVND (reference sequence). The CDR3 here is CASSIPVPYGYTF. In DNA, the CDR3 is TGTGCCAGTAGTATCCCAGTGCCCTATGGCTACACCTTC.

This rearrangement joins TRBV7-9 to TRBJ1-5, with D unresolved. V was shortened by 4 bases and J by 6 bases, with 13 bases between the two germline ends. In germline, CDR1 is SEHNR, CDR2 FQNEAQ (reference sequence). This CDR3 spans 14 amino acids. CDR3 amino acids: CASSSFSNTQPQHF. Written as DNA, the CDR3 is TGTGCCAGCAGCTCCTTTTCTAATACTCAGCCCCAGCATTTT.

This chain joins TRBV5-6 and TRBJ2-6, with D possibly being TRBD2 (5 bases). V was trimmed by 4 bases and J by 9 bases, leaving 8 bases between them. The CDR3 length is 12 residues. CDR1 is SGHDT, CDR2 YYEEEE, per germline. CDR3 residues: CASSRGLNVLTF. For the CDR3, the DNA is TGTGCCAGCAGCCGGGGTCTCAACGTCCTGACTTTC.

This clone was recorded only once. The rearrangement links TRBV7-2 to TRBJ2-5; 9 bases line up with TRBD2. After removal of 0 bases from V and 7 bases from J, the junction contained 9 bases not matched to a gene. The CDR3 totals 16 residues. The germline V gene has CDR1 SGHTA and CDR2 FQGNSA. The CDR3 here is CASSLAAVAGVGTQYF. The CDR3 nucleotides are TGTGCCAGCAGCTTAGCGGCGGTAGCGGGAGTGGGGACCCAGTACTTC. The entire variable domain, with the rest obtained from reference TRBV7-2 and TRBJ2-5, is as follows: GAGVSQSPSNKVTEKGKDVELRCDPISGHTALYWYRQSLGQGLEFLIYFQGNSAPDKSGLPSDRFSAERTGGSVSTLTIQRTQQEDSAVYLCASSLAAVAGVGTQYFGPGTRLLVL.

The V gene is TRBV6-6, the J gene TRBJ1-2; D might be TRBD1 (5 bases). Germline V CDR1 and CDR2: MNHNY, SVGAGI (reference sequence). The length of the CDR3 is 14 residues. The V and J ends lost 8 bases and 4 bases respectively, with 17 bases between them. The CDR3 region is CASSSSGGSYGYTF. The CDR3, as DNA: TGTGCCAGCTCTTCCAGCGGGGGGTCCTATGGCTACACCTTC.

DNA for the CDR3: TGTGCCAGCAGCTTGGTCAGGGCTGGCACTGAAGCTTTCTTT. Residues: CASSLVRAGTEAFF. The chain combines TRBV5-6 with TRBJ1-1; possible D gene TRBD1, 5 bases. The V and J ends lost 0 bases and 4 bases respectively, with 10 bases between them. The germline V gene encodes CDR1 SGHDT and CDR2 YYEEEE. This CDR3 has 14 amino acids.

The rearrangement joins TRBV10-2 to TRBJ2-1; TRBD2 matches at 7 bases. The CDR3 sequence is 16 residues long. Per germline, CDR1 WSHSY and CDR2 SAAADI. With 1 base clipped from V and 10 bases from J, the junction kept 13 bases outside the gene matches. The CDR3 region is CASSEYGGSYGWEQFF. CDR3 in DNA: TGCGCCAGCAGTGAGTACGGCGGGAGTTACGGTTGGGAGCAGTTCTTC.

In regard to this clone: This specimen includes other DNA sequences encoding the same CDR3. The chain employs TRBV6-1 and TRBJ1-2, with D tentatively TRBD1 (6 bases). From germline, CDR1 is MNHNS and CDR2 SASEGT. V lost 9 bases to trimming and J lost 3 bases, with 11 bases between them. The CDR3 length is 12 residues. CDR3 DNA: TGTGCCAGTAGACAGGTCGACTATGGCTACACCTTC. It codes for CASRQVDYGYTF.

The gene calls are TRBV30 and TRBJ1-3; D unresolved. Germline CDR1 and CDR2: GTSNPN and SVGIG (reference sequence). This CDR3 spans 18 amino acids. The ends were cut back, 0 bases at V and 0 bases at J, with 18 bases in the middle. The CDR3 sequence is CAWSVYLGRVDSGNTIYF. Here the CDR3 DNA reads TGTGCCTGGAGTGTATATCTCGGGCGGGTCGACTCTGGAAACACCATATATTTT.

The CDR3 DNA follows: TGTGCCAGCAGTTACTCGACGGGGGTGGGGTCCGGGGAGCTGTTTTTT. This sequence encodes CASSYSTGVGSGELFF. The gene calls are TRBV6-5 and TRBJ2-2; possibly TRBD2 for D (6 bases). Germline CDR1 is MNHEY and CDR2 is SVGAGI. V was clipped by 0 bases and J by 6 bases, with 14 bases between them. The CDR3 runs 16 residues.

This chain connects TRBV28 to TRBJ1-5, with 11 positions matching TRBD1. V lost 6 bases to trimming and J lost 2 bases; unmatched junction nucleotides: 3. CDR1 and CDR2 (germline): MDHEN, SYDVKM. The CDR3 consists of 15 residues. The CDR3 DNA is TGTGCCAGCAGGGGACAGGGGGAGGGCAATCAGCCCCAGCATTTT. Its translation is CASRGQGEGNQPQHF.

V usage is TRBV7-8 and J usage is TRBJ2-3; 9 bases align to TRBD1. V dropped 5 bases and J dropped 2; count of bases not matched to a gene: 17. Looked up from germline, CDR1 is SGHVS and CDR2 is FQNEAQ. The CDR3 covers 19 residues. For the CDR3, the DNA is TGTGCCAGCAGCCGACCGGGACAGGGAACTTTTTTGTCCACAGATACGCAGTATTTT. As protein: CASSRPGQGTFLSTDTQYF.

The rearrangement uses TRBV15 and TRBJ2-3, with D tentatively TRBD2 (7 bases). The germline V gene encodes CDR1 LNHNV and CDR2 YYDKDF (reference sequence). This CDR3 is 17 amino acids long. Deletions cut 1 base from V and 4 bases from J, with 18 bases between. CDR3 region: CATSRVGGAGLADTQYF. For the CDR3, the DNA is TGTGCCACCAGCAGAGTGGGGGGGGCGGGACTGGCAGATACGCAGTATTTT.

The V call is TRBV28, the J call TRBJ2-5; 7 nucleotides match TRBD2. Germline-derived CDR1 and CDR2 are MDHEN and SYDVKM. Trimming cost V 6 bases and J 2 bases; bases outside gene matches: 3. This CDR3 region has 13 residues. The CDR3 DNA is TGTGCCAGCAGCGAGGGAGGGCAAGAGACCCAGTACTTC. Protein: CASSEGGQETQYF.

The chain carries TRBV30 and TRBJ1-1; D is possibly TRBD1 (6 bases). Germline V gene data show CDR1 as GTSNPN and CDR2 as SVGIG (reference sequence). Trimming took off 0 bases at V and 11 bases at J, with 7 bases between the two ends. CDR3 size: 10 residues. Written as DNA, the CDR3 is TGTGCCTGGAGTGTGGGGGCCGCTTTCTTT. Its translation: CAWSVGAAFF. Complete variable domain (other parts from reference TRBV30 and TRBJ1-1): SQTIHQWPATLVQPVGSPLSLECTVEGTSNPNLYWYRQAAGRGLQLLFYSVGIGQISSEVPQNLSASRPQDRQFILSSKKLLLSDSGFYLCAWSVGAAFFGQGTRLTVV.

CDR3 residues: CASSQVGNSPLHF. As DNA, the CDR3 is TGTGCCAGCAGCCAAGTCGGGAATTCACCCCTCCACTTT. The chain is built from TRBV14 and TRBJ1-6, with no clear D. The CDR3 runs to 13 residues. Germline V gene lookup returns CDR1 SGHDN and CDR2 FVKESK. Trimming removed 1 base from V and 7 bases from J, with 5 bases in between.

The chain carries TRBV19 and TRBJ1-5; D not certain. The CDR3 is made up of 16 amino acids. Trimming cost V 7 bases and J 4 bases, with 20 bases left between them. Germline V gene data show CDR1 as LNHDA and CDR2 as SQIVND (reference sequence). The DNA for the CDR3 is TGTGCCAGTACCCCCCCAGGAGGGTTGGGGAATCAGCCCCAGCATTTT. Amino acids: CASTPPGGLGNQPQHF.

The J gene is TRBJ2-5, the V gene TRBV1; TRBD2, the table's D call, lacks a check against the DNA. TRBV1 is a known pseudogene. The CDR3 covers 19 residues. The CDR3: CTSSEGLGTSGRAEETQYF. CDR3 sequence (DNA): TGCACCAGCAGCGAAGGGCTCGGGACTAGCGGGAGAGCAGAAGAGACCCAGTACTTC.